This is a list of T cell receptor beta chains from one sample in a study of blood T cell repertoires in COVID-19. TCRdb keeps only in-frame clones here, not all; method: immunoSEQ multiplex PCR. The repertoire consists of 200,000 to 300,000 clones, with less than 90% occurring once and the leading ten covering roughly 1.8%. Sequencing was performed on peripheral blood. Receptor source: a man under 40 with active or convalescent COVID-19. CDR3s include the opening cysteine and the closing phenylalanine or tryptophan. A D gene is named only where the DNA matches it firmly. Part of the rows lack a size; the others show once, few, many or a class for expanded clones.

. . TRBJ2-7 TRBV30 CAWSDFYVGGYEQYF TGTGCCTGGAGTGACTTCTATGTAGGGGGCTACGAGCAGTACTTC
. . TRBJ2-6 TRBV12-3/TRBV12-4 CASKQAGANVLTF TGTGCCAGCAAGCAGGCTGGGGCCAACGTCCTGACTTTC
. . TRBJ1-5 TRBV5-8 CASSLGDISSGSNQPQHF TGTGCCAGCAGCTTGGGGGACATCTCTAGCGGTAGCAATCAGCCCCAGCATTTT
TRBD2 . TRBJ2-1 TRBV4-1 CASSSQRGSSYNEQFF TGCGCCAGCAGCTCCCAGCGGGGGAGCTCCTACAATGAGCAGTTCTTC
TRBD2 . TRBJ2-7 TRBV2 CASSPQGTSSEQYF TGTGCCAGCAGTCCACAGGGGACTAGCAGCGAGCAGTACTTC
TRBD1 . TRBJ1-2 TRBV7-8 CASSYGTGDYGYTF TGTGCCAGCAGCTACGGGACAGGGGACTATGGCTACACCTTC
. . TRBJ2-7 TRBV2 CASSDRTVYEQYF TGTGCCAGCAGTGATAGGACAGTTTACGAGCAGTACTTC
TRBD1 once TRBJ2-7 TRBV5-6 CASSLGQGSYEQYF TGTGCCAGCAGCTTGGGACAGGGGTCCTACGAGCAGTACTTC
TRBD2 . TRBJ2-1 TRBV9 CASSVGGGAYNEQFF TGTGCCAGCAGCGTAGGCGGGGGGGCCTACAATGAGCAGTTCTTC
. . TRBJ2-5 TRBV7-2 CASSLALEHQETQYF TGTGCCAGCAGCTTAGCGCTCGAGCACCAAGAGACCCAGTACTTC
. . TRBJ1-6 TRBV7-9 CASSLAEASPLHF TGTGCCAGCAGCTTAGCGGAGGCCTCACCCCTCCACTTT
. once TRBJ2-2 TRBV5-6 CASSLVSWGGRTGELFF TGTGCCAGCAGCTTGGTTTCGTGGGGGGGCCGCACCGGGGAGCTGTTTTTT
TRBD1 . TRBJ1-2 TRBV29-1 CSVDRGRGYGYTF TGCAGCGTCGACAGGGGTCGTGGGTATGGCTACACCTTC
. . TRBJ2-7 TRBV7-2 CASSQDQGYYEQYF TGTGCCAGCAGCCAAGATCAGGGATACTACGAGCAGTACTTC
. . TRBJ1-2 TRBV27 CATQGPYGYTF TGTGCCACACAGGGACCTTATGGCTACACCTTC
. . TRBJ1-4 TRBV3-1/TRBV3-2 CASSQGGGRTEKLFF TGTGCCAGCAGCCAAGGCGGGGGAAGGACTGAAAAACTGTTTTTT
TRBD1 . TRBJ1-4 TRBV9 CASSRGTGANEKLFF TGTGCCAGCAGCCGAGGGACAGGGGCGAATGAAAAACTGTTTTTT
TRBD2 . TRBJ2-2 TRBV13 CASSFRTSGNTGELFF TGTGCCAGCAGCTTCAGGACTAGCGGGAACACCGGGGAGCTGTTTTTT
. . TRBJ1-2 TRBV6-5 CARSYSLSGDGYTF TGTGCCAGAAGTTACTCGCTTTCGGGGGATGGCTACACCTTC
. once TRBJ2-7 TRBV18 CASSPTDSYEQYF TGTGCCAGCTCACCGACAGACTCCTACGAGCAGTACTTC
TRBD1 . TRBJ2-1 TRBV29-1 CSVVGDSRGNEQFF TGCAGCGTTGTAGGGGACAGCAGGGGGAATGAGCAGTTCTTC
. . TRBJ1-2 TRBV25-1 CASSDRQEFRGYTF TGTGCCAGCAGTGACCGACAGGAGTTTAGGGGCTACACCTTC
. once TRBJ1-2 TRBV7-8 CASSLESQVRLYGYTF TGTGCCAGCAGCTTAGAGAGTCAGGTCCGGCTCTATGGCTACACCTTC
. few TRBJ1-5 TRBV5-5 CASSLVSDSNQPQHF TGTGCCAGCAGCTTGGTCTCAGATAGCAATCAGCCCCAGCATTTT
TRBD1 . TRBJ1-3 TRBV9 CASSARGAGTVHSGNTIYF TGTGCCAGCAGCGCAAGGGGAGCTGGGACAGTTCATTCTGGAAACACCATATATTTT
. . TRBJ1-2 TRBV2 CASSDTSGNNYGYTF TGTGCCAGCAGTGATACCTCAGGAAACAACTATGGCTACACCTTC